This TCR beta chain comes out of a study of cytomegalovirus exposure and HLA in healthy donors. Study-level findings and limits: Generally TCR sequences proved uncommon, though certain public TCRs appeared in numerous donors. Cytomegalovirus association was assigned to approximately 180 TCR beta chains.

The CDR3 extends over 16 amino acids. Assay used: immunoSEQ multiplex PCR; TCRdb lists only in-frame clones, some missing. Here the sample spans 190,000 or so clones, about 86% being singletons. On this clone: What it binds is unknown.

The clonotype comes from a woman between 18 and 30 years old in good health and CMV-seropositive. The sequenced material came from PBMCs. The chain carries TRBV21-1 and TRBJ2-7; the table's D gene call, TRBD2, was not cross checked with the DNA. TRBV21-1 is annotated as a pseudogene. The CDR3 region has the DNA TGTGCCAGCAGCAAGGGACTAGCGGGGGGGACCTACGAGCAGTACTTC. Translation gives CASSKGLAGGTYEQYF.